This T cell receptor (beta chain) emerged from a study of blood T cell repertoires in COVID-19. Overall study context: Acute and convalescent COVID-19 specimens originated in the United States, Italy and Spain.

This CDR3 is 14 amino acids long. Trimming removed 4 bases at V and 4 bases at J, with 14 bases between. Germline values: CDR1 SGHNT, CDR2 YYREEE (reference sequence). Sequencing was performed with immunoSEQ multiplex PCR; in TCRdb, only in-frame clones are kept and a portion is missing. Here the sample spans approximately 150,000 clones, over 80% being singletons. The V call is TRBV5-4, the J call TRBJ1-2, with D perhaps matching TRBD1 (6 bases). The TCR was taken from a human donor in a cohort sampled during active COVID-19. Material: peripheral blood. CDR3 bases: TGTGCCAGCAGCCCACCACAGGGATTCTATGGCTACACCTTC. As protein: CASSPPQGFYGYTF.